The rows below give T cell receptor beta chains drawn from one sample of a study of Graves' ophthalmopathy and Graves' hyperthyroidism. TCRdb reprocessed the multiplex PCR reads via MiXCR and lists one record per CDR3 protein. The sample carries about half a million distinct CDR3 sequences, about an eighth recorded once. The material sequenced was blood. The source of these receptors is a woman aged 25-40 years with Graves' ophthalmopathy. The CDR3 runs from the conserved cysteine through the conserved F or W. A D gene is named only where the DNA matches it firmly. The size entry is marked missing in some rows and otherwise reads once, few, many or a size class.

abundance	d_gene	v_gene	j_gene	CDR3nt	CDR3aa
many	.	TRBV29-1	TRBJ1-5	TGCAGCGTTTGGGACGGCCTATTAGCCCAGCATTTT	CSVWDGLLAQHF
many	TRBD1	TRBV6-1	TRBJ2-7	TGTGCCAGCAGTAAGGCCGACAGGGGTTCCTACGAGCAGTACTTC	CASSKADRGSYEQYF
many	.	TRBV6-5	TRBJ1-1	TGTGCCAGCAGCGGGCAGGGGAACACTGAAGCTTTCTTT	CASSGQGNTEAFF
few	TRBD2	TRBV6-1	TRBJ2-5	TGTGCCAGCAGTACCCCTAGCGGGGGGCTCCAAGAGACCCAGTACTTC	CASSTPSGGLQETQYF
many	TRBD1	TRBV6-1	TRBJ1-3	TGTGCCAGCAGACGGACAGGGGTAGGAAACACCATATATTTT	CASRRTGVGNTIYF
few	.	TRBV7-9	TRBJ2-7	TGTGCCAGCAGCTCAGGAGGTGGACAAACCTACGAGCAGTACTTC	CASSSGGGQTYEQYF
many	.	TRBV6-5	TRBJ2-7	TGTGCCAGCAGTTACAGGGACTTTAACGAGCAGTACTTC	CASSYRDFNEQYF
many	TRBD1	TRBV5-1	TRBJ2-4	TGCGCCAGCAGCTCCCAGGGGGACATTCAGTACTTC	CASSSQGDIQYF
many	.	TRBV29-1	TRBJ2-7	TGCAGCGCCGGGGTGGATTACGAGCAGTACTTC	CSAGVDYEQYF
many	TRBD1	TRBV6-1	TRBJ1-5	TGTGCCACAAAGGGACAGGGGGCAGGGCAGCCCCAGCATTTT	CATKGQGAGQPQHF
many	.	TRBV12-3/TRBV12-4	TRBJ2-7	TGTGCCAGCAGCGGACTGACCCTACGCGAGCAGTACTTC	CASSGLTLREQYF
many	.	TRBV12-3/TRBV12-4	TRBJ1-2	TGTGCCAGCAGTCCCCGATTGATCTATGGCTACACCTTC	CASSPRLIYGYTF
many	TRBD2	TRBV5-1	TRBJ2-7	TGCGCCAGCAGCTTGGTAACTAGCGGGACCTACGAGCAGTACTTC	CASSLVTSGTYEQYF
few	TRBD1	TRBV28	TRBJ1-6	TGTGCCAGCAGATCCCCGGGACAGGGGTCACCCCTCCACTTT	CASRSPGQGSPLHF
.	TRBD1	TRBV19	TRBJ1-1	TGTGCCAGTAGTATAACAACAGGGGCCCCCGAAGCTTCCTTT	CASSITTGAPEASF
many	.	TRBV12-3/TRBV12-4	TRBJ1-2	TGTGCCAGCAGCTCCTACCTGGCGGTCGGAGGCTACACCTTC	CASSSYLAVGGYTF
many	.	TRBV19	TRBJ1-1	TGTGCCAGTGTGCGACAGACGAACACTGAAGCTTTCTTT	CASVRQTNTEAFF
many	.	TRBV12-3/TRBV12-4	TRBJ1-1	TGTGCCAGCAGCAGCTCGGTCACTGAAGCTTTCTTT	CASSSSVTEAFF
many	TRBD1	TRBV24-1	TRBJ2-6	TGTGCCACCAGTGAACGGGACAGTGAAACGGGGGCCAACGTCCTGACTTTC	CATSERDSETGANVLTF
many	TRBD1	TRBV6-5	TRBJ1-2	TGTGCCAGCAGGAGGACAGGGGGGTACGGCTACACCTTC	CASRRTGGYGYTF
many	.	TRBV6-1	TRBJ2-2	TGTGCCAGTTCGAAGGGGCGCAACACCGGGGAGCTGTTTTTT	CASSKGRNTGELFF
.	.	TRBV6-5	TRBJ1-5	TGTGCCAGCGTTGGGGCGTATAGCAATCAGCCCCAGCATTTT	CASVGAYSNQPQHF
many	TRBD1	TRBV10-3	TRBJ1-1	TGTGCCATCAGTCCTCTGACAGGGGGAGCTGAAGCTTTCTTT	CAISPLTGGAEAFF
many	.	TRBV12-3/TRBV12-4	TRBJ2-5	TGTGCCAGCAGTTCGGGGGGCCCAGAGACCCAGTACTTC	CASSSGGPETQYF
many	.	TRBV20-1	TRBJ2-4	TGCAGTGCTCCCGGGGACAAAAACATTCAGTACTTC	CSAPGDKNIQYF
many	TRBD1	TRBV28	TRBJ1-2	TGTGCCAGCAGTGCAACAGGGGTAGGTGGCTACACCTTC	CASSATGVGGYTF
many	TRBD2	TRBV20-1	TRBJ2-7	TGCAGTGCTGAGGGGACTAGCGGGAGAGAACTTCCTTACGAGCAGTACTTC	CSAEGTSGRELPYEQYF
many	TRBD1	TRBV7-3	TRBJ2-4	TGTGCCAGCAGCCTGGGACAGGGAGGACACATTCAGTACTTC	CASSLGQGGHIQYF
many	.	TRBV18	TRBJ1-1	TGTGCCAGCTCACTTAGGGGTGAGGACACTGAAGCTTTCTTT	CASSLRGEDTEAFF
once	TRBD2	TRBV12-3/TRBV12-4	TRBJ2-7	TGTGCCAGCAGTTTTGGGTTCCGTTTGGCGGGGGGGAGCTACGAGCAGTACTTC	CASSFGFRLAGGSYEQYF
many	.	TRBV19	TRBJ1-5	TGTGCCAGTAGTTATTGGGAGAGGAGCAATCAGCCCCAGCATTTT	CASSYWERSNQPQHF
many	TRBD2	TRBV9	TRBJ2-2	TGTGCCAGCAGCGAAAATTCACTAGCGGGAGGGCCAGCGGGGGAGCTGTTTTTT	CASSENSLAGGPAGELFF
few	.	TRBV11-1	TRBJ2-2	TGTGCCAGCAGCTTAAGAGATGTCGGGAGTTATACCGGGGAGCTGTTTTTT	CASSLRDVGSYTGELFF
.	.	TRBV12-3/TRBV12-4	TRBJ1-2	TGTGCCAGCGGCCTCGCTGGGGGCGGGTACACCTTC	CASGLAGGGYTF
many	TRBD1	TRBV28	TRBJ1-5	TGTGCCAGCAGTTTAGCAGGGGGAAGTCAGCCCCAGCATTTT	CASSLAGGSQPQHF
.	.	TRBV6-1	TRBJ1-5	TGTGCCAGCAGCCCTCCGATACAGGCTAGCAATCAGCCCCAGCATTTT	CASSPPIQASNQPQHF
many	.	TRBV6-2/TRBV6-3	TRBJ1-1	TGTGCCAGCAGTTACTCGAAAAGCCGGGGGAACACTGAAGCTTTCTTT	CASSYSKSRGNTEAFF
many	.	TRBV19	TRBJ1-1	TGTGCCAGTAAGGAGGGGGGGCTAATGAACACTGAAGCTTTCTTT	CASKEGGLMNTEAFF
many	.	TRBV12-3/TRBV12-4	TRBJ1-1	TGTGCCAGCAGTTTCGCAGGGAACACTGAAGCTTTCTTT	CASSFAGNTEAFF
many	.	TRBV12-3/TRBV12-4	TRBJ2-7	TGTGCCAGCAGTTTTGGAGACGAGCAGTACTTC	CASSFGDEQYF
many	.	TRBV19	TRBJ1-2	TGTGCCAGTAGTTTCCATACTACAGCCCTTAACTATGGCTACACCTTC	CASSFHTTALNYGYTF